This TCR beta chain was identified in a study of T-cell memory formation after mild COVID-19. Study overall: TCR clusters were largely donor specific. Notes on the study in general: Clones that got smaller from day 15 to 85 had even CD4/CD8, while clones growing later tipped toward CD4+. Some clones that responded turned up in pre-infection memory, which suggests that cross-reactive memory joined in.

This clonotype was counted only a few times. Antigen: not known. One entry per CDR3 protein, called by TCRdb with MiXCR from the 5' RACE reads. The sample consists of approximately 230,000 distinct CDR3 sequences, over 15% of them appearing once. The CDR3 sequence is 9 residues long. V lost 6 bases, J lost 14 bases, and 9 bases lay in between. V gene TRBV23-1 combines with J gene TRBJ2-3; no firm D call. TRBV23-1 is flagged as an ORF with uncertain function. Sequencing was done on a sample of PBMCs or a T cell subset sorted from them (not recorded which). The TCR comes from a man between 18 and 29 years old who had mild COVID-19 (a few samples of this study predate the infection). Cell type and time point are not known. The CDR3 sequence is CASSYPPYF. The CDR3, as DNA: TGCGCCAGCAGCTACCCGCCGTATTTT.